This T cell receptor (beta chain) is from a study of OX40 agonist ivuxolimab in advanced cancers. Study-wide background: Ivuxolimab doses were 0.01, 0.1, 0.3, 1.5, 3 or 10 mg/kg every 2 weeks. The study reported partial responses in three patients: one hepatocellular carcinoma, two cutaneous melanoma. Findings and limits, study-wide: Among T cells, CD8+ cells averaged more expanded clones than CD4+ cells. Partial responders at 0.1-3.0 mg/kg showed near-lowest clonal expansion.

Generated by immunoSEQ multiplex PCR, the TCRdb table keeps only in-frame clones and is missing some. Of 62,000 or so clones listed, around four fifths are singletons. This CDR3 is built from 12 residues. The germline V gene encodes CDR1 ENHRY and CDR2 SYGVKD. V lost 11 bases to trimming and J lost 6 bases, with 14 bases between them. Concerning this clone itself: Antigen unknown.

The sequences come from CD4+ or CD8+ T cells sorted from blood, collected in a trial of the OX40 agonist ivuxolimab. The chain couples TRBV10-3 to TRBJ2-1; D may be TRBD1 (6 bases). The source is an adult with an advanced solid tumor such as melanoma, head and neck, liver or kidney cancer. This CDR3 is CAVVSGVNEQFF. CDR3 nucleotide sequence: TGTGCCGTTGTTTCAGGGGTCAATGAGCAGTTCTTC.